This T cell receptor (beta chain) came from a study of shared clonotypes between healthy human individuals (TCRdb year 2020). General notes on the study: A few men and two women, aged 18 to 49 years, made up the cohort. The study deeply sequenced blood TCR repertoires of several healthy adults to estimate repertoire size and the extent of clonotype sharing between individuals. Between about 0.9 and 9 billion PBMCs per donor were obtained by leukapheresis. Per donor, three plates each were used for CD4 naive and CD4 memory, two for CD8 naive, and one for CD8 memory. Libraries were prepared and TCR repertoires were sequenced by different laboratories using diverse techniques, in order to increase sequencing depth and limit assay-specific biases.

The CDR3 goes from the cysteine to the phenylalanine over 16 residues. Here the CDR3 DNA is all that survives: 48 bases in frame from base 1. The germline V gene provides CDR1 MNHEY and CDR2 SVGAGI. A distance of 16 bases separates the germline ends of V and J, which lose 2 bases and 3 bases respectively. CD8 naive samples consisted of CD45RO-negative cells that were positively selected for CCR7, yielding a CD45RA+CCR7+ population without TemRA cells. The donors were healthy, HIV-negative adults with no recently reported acute infections or vaccinations. All donors were Caucasian adults living in Nashville, Tennessee, USA. After blood collection by leukapheresis, PBMCs were isolated using Ficoll-Histopaque density gradient centrifugation and then cryopreserved in the vapor phase of liquid nitrogen. Analytical flow cytometry was used to check the purity and quantity of each magnetically sorted T cell population. Genomic DNA was isolated from every sorted fraction and measured by UV absorbance on a Nanodrop 2000c.

Using the deep immunoSEQ assay, TCR CDR3 regions were amplified from genomic DNA by multiplex PCR. Genomic DNA extracted from each cell subset was distributed evenly over all wells of several immunoSEQ 96-well plates, and each plate served as one replicate. For sorted subsets, 200 to 250 ng of genomic DNA, equivalent to around 30,000 T cell genomes, went into each replicate PCR. Purified libraries were measured with a Qubit 3.0 fluorometer, size-checked on a Bioanalyzer 2100, and measured again with the KAPA Library Quantification kit. Each immunoSEQ 96-well plate was sequenced on its own single-read 150-cycle Illumina NextSeq 550 flow cell. As for the original processing: The immunoSEQ output contained only junctional sequences without quality scores, so filtering could not match that applied to full-length reads. To assign V/J genes and CDR3, sequences were annotated against IMGT germline references using PyIR, a Python wrapper for IgBLAST v1.9. Reads with weak V/J assignments (E-value above 1e-6), missing CDR3, stop codons, out-of-frame junctions, or ambiguous translated residues were removed. A V3J clonotype was defined by an identical inferred V gene, J gene, and CDR3 amino acid sequence. The percentage overlap between two repertoires was calculated by dividing the number of shared unique clonotypes by the size of the smaller repertoire. Richness of each repertoire was evaluated using RTK rarefaction, the Chao1 estimator, and Recon v2.1 estimates of unobserved clonotypes. For all TCRbeta clonotypes obtained by the gDNA method from several donors, generation probabilities were computed with OLGA. Entries here come from immuneACCESS through TCRdb and include only in-frame sequences with V and J called. Some clones fail to appear in such tables; in the studies checked, an unresolved V gene covers under half of the shortfall, and the cause of the remainder is unknown. Clone size and the V and J calls come from that table; the DNA yielded D and trimming. This sample holds roughly 2.1 million clones; about 92% were observed only once. Approximately 1.7% of the sample is held by the ten biggest clonotypes.

With respect to this clone: What this receptor recognizes is not known. Qualities for individual bases were not recorded, and no much larger clone is one base off.

What the work shows at the level of the full study, not this receptor alone: Compared with non-shared clonotypes, the clonotypes found in all four sorted-subset donors had higher generation probabilities. Sharing across a few donors was observed for roughly 5% of naive CD4, over 3% of naive CD8, 2% to 2.5% of memory CD4, and about 0.4% of memory CD8 clonotypes. The small number of donors limited the genetic and exposure-history diversity represented. Sampling was restricted to blood, and TCR repertoires in tissues likely differ from the TCR repertoires found in blood. Pairwise subsampling led to the expectation that sequencing depth would affect the degree of clonotype sharing among donors. Even with the large sequencing depth, rarefaction of the sorted-subset datasets indicated that sequencing was incomplete. Larger estimated clonotype richness was generally found for naive subsets than for memory subsets.

The chain uses TRBV6-5 and TRBJ1-1, with TRBD1 tentatively as D gene (6 bases match). The source is a man between 18 and 35 years old in good health. Some clones in this sample may be carry-over from other donors' samples. The sample taken for sequencing was naive CD8+ T cells from PBMCs. The cell subset or site label, read with the paper, signifies: CD45RA+CCR7+. The CDR3 is CASSYTRDTEHTEAFF. In nucleotides, the sequence is TGTGCCAGCAGTTACACCCGGGACACGGAACACACTGAAGCTTTCTTT.